This entry lists 4 T cell receptor beta chains sequenced from one sample in a study of PD-L1 blockade in urothelial cancer. Time point indicated: peripheral blood 6 weeks after treatment start. Only in-frame clones appear in the TCRdb table, and some are missing; sequencing was by immunoSEQ multiplex PCR. Of 35,000 to 40,000 clones in the sample, 75% to 90% were seen once. This specimen consisted of PBMCs, obtained around atezolizumab (anti-PD-L1) treatment. The receptor set was obtained from a man aged 60-69 years with urothelial cancer.

This sequence joins TRBV9 and TRBJ2-1; D is unresolved. Per the germline V gene, CDR1 is SGDLS and CDR2 is YYNGEE. V was shortened by 1 base and J by 0 bases, with 8 bases between the two germline ends. CDR3 length: 15 amino acids. CDR3 DNA sequence: TGTGCCAGCAGCGTATCGATTAGCTCCTACAATGAGCAGTTCTTC. Protein: CASSVSISSYNEQFF.

V and J are TRBV21-1 and TRBJ1-5; the tabulated D call, TRBD1, remains unverified against the DNA. TRBV21-1 is listed as a pseudogene. The CDR3 covers 12 residues. The CDR3 reads CASRDSHQPQHF. The CDR3 DNA reads as TGTGCCAGTAGGGACAGCCATCAGCCCCAGCATTTT.

V and J are TRBV5-1 and TRBJ2-3; possibly TRBD2 for D (6 bases). Trimming stripped 1 base from V and 0 bases from J, with 15 bases between. The CDR3 loop spans 17 amino acids. Germline-derived CDR1 and CDR2 are SGHRS and YFSETQ. CDR3 DNA: TGCGCCAGCAGCTTGTCGGCTGGAGGAGGGAGCACAGATACGCAGTATTTT. Its protein is CASSLSAGGGSTDTQYF.

The rearrangement uses TRBV9 and TRBJ2-3; D perhaps matches TRBD2 (6 bases). Germline CDR1 and CDR2: SGDLS and YYNGEE. This CDR3 has 19 amino acids. Trimming took off 4 bases at V and 0 bases at J, with 24 bases between the two ends. This chain's CDR3 is CASSYGTGLPPTSTDTQYF. CDR3 DNA: TGTGCCAGCAGCTATGGGACTGGGCTTCCTCCAACCAGCACAGATACGCAGTATTTT. The variable domain in full, with the rest retrieved from reference TRBV9 and TRBJ2-3, is DSGVTQTPKHLITATGQRVTLRCSPRSGDLSVYWYQQSLDQGLQFLIQYYNGEERAKGNILERFSAQQFPDLHSELNLSSLELGDSALYFCASSYGTGLPPTSTDTQYFGPGTRLTVL.